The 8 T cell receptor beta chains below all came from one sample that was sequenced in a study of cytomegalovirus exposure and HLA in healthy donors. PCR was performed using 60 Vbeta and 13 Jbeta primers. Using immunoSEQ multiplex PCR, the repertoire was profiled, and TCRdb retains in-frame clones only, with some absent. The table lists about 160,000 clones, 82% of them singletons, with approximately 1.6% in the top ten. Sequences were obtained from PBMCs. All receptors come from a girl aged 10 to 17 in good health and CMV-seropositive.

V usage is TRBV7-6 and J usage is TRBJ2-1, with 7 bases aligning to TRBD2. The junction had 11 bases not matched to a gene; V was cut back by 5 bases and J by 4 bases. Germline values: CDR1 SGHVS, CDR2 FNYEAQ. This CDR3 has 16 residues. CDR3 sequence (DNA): TGTGCCAGCAGCCGACGACCTAGCGGAATATACAATGAGCAGTTCTTC. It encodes CASSRRPSGIYNEQFF.

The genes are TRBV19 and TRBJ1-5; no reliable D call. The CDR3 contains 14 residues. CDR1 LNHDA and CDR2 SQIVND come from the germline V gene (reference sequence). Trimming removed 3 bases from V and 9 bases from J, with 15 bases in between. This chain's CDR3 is CASSIARAWSPQHF. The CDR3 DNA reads TGTGCCAGTAGTATCGCGAGGGCCTGGTCGCCCCAGCATTTT.

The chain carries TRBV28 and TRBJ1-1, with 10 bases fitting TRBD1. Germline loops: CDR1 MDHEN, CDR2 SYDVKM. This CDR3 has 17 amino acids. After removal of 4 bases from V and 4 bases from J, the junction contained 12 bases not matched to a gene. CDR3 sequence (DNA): TGTGCCAGCAGTTGGGGGGGGACAGGGGTGTTTAGCACTGAAGCTTTCTTT. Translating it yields CASSWGGTGVFSTEAFF.

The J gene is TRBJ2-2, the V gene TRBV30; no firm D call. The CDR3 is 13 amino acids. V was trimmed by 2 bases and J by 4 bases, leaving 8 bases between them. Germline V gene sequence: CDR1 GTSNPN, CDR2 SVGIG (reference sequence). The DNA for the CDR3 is TGTGCCTGGAGTCGGGTGGCCACCGGGGAGCTGTTTTTT. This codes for CAWSRVATGELFF.

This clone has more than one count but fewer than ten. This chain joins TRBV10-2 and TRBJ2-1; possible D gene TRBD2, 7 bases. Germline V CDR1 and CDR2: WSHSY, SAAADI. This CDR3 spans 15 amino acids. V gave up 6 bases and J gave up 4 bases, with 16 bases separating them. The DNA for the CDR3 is TGCGCCAGCAGATCTTGGGGGGGACAATACAATGAGCAGTTCTTC. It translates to CASRSWGGQYNEQFF.

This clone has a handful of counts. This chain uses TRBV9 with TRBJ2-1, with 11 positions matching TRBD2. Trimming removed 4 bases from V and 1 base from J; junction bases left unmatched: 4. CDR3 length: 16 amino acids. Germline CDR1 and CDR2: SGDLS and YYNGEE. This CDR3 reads CASSPRTSGSYNEQFF. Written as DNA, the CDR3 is TGTGCCAGCAGCCCCAGGACTAGCGGGTCCTACAATGAGCAGTTCTTC.

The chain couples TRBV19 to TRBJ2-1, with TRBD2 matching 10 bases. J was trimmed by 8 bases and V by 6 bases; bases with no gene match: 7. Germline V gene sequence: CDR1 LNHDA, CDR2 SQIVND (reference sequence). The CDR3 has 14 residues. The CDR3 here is CASRPSGRGDEQFF. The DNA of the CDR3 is TGTGCCAGTAGGCCTAGCGGGAGAGGGGATGAGCAGTTCTTC.

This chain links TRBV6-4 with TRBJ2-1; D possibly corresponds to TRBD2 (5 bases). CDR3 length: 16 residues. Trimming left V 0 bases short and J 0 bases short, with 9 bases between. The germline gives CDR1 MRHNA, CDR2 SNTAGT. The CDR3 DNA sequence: TGTGCCAGCAGTGACTCTGGAGGAAGCTCCTACAATGAGCAGTTCTTC. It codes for CASSDSGGSSYNEQFF.